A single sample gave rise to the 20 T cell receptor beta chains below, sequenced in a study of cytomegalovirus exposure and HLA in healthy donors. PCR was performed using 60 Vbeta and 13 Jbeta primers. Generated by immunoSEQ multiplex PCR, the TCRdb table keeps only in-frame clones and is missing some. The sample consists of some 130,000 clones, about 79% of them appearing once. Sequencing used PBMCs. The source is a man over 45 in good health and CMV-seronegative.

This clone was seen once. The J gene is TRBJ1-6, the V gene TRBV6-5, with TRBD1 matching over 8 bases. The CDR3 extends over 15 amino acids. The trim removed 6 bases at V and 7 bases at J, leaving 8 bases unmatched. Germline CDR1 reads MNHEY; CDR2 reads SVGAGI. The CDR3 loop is CASSRSGQVNSPLHF. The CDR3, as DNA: TGTGCCAGCAGCCGATCGGGACAGGTCAATTCACCCCTCCACTTT.

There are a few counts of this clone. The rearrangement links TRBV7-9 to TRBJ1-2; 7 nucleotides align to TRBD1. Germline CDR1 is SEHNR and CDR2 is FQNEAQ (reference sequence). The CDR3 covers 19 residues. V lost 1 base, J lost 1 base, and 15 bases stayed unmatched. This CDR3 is CASSLGRQGPKKINYGYTF. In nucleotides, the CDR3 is TGTGCCAGCAGCTTAGGGCGACAGGGTCCAAAAAAGATTAACTATGGCTACACCTTC. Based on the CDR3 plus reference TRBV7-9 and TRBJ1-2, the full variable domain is DTGVSQNPRHKITKRGQNVTFRCDPISEHNRLYWYRQTLGQGPEFLTYFQNEAQLEKSRLLSDRFSAERPKGSFSTLEIQRTEQGDSAMYLCASSLGRQGPKKINYGYTFGSGTRLTVV.

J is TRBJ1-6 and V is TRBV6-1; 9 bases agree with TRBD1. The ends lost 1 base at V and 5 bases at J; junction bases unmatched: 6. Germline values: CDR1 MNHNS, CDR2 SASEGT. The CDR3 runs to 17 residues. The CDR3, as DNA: TGTGCCAGCAGTGAAGAGACCTGGACAGGGGATAATTCACCCCTCCACTTT. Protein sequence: CASSEETWTGDNSPLHF.

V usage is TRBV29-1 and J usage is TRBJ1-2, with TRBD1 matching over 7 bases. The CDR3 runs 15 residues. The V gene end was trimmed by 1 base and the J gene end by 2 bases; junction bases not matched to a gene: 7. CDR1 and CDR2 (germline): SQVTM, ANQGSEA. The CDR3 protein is CSVEGYRGLNYGYTF. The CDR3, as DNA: TGCAGCGTTGAAGGTTACAGGGGCTTGAACTATGGCTACACCTTC. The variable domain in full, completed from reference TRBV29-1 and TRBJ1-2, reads SAVISQKPSRDICQRGTSLTIQCQVDSQVTMMFWYRQQPGQSLTLIATANQGSEATYESGFVIDKFPISRPNLTFSTLTVSNMSPEDSSIYLCSVEGYRGLNYGYTFGSGTRLTVV.

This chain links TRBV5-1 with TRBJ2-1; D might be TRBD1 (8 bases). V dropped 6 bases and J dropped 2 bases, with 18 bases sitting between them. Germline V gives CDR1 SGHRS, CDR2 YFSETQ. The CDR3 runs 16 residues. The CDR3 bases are TGCGCCAGCACCACAACAGGGGGGGGGACCTACAATGAGCAGTTCTTC. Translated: CASTTTGGGTYNEQFF.

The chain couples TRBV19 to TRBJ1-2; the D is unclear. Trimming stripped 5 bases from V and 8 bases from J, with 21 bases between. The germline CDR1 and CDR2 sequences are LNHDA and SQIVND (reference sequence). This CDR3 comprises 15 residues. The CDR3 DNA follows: TGTGCCAGTAGTGCAGTTTCTAGGAACGCCGGCGGCTACACCTTC. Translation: CASSAVSRNAGGYTF.

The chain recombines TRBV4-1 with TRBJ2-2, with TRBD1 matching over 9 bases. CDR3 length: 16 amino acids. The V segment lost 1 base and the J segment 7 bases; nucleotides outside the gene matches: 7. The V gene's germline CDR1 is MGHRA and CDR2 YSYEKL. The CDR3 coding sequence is TGCGCCAGCAGCCAAGGGGACAGGGAGGGTGGCGGGGAGCTGTTTTTT. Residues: CASSQGDREGGGELFF.

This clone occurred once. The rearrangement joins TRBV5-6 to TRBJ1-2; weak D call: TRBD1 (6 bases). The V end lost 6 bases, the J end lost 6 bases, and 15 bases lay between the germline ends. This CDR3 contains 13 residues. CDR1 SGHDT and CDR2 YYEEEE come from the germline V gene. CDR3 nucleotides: TGTGCCAGCAACCTTGCAGGGGCGGATGGCTACACCTTC. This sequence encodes CASNLAGADGYTF.

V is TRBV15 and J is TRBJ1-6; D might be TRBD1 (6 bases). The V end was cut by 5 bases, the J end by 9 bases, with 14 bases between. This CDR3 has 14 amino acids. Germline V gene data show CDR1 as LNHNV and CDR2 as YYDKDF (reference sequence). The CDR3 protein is CATSSPDRSSPLHF. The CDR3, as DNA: TGTGCCACCAGCTCTCCGGACAGAAGTTCACCCCTCCACTTT.

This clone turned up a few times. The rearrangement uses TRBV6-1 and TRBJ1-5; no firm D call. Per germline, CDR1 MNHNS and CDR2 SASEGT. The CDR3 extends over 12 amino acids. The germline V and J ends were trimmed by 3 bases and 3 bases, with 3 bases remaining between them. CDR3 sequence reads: CASSDLNQPQHF. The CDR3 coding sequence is TGTGCCAGCAGTGACCTCAATCAGCCCCAGCATTTT.

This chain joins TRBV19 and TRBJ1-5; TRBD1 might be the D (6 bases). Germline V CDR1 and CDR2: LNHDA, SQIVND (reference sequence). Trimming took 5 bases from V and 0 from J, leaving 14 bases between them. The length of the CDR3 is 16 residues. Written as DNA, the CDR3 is TGTGCCAGTAGTCATCGGGACACCTATAGCAATCAGCCCCAGCATTTT. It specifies CASSHRDTYSNQPQHF. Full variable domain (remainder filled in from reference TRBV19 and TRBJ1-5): DGGITQSPKYLFRKEGQNVTLSCEQNLNHDAMYWYRQDPGQGLRLIYYSQIVNDFQKGDIAEGYSVSREKKESFPLTVTSAQKNPTAFYLCASSHRDTYSNQPQHFGDGTRLSIL.

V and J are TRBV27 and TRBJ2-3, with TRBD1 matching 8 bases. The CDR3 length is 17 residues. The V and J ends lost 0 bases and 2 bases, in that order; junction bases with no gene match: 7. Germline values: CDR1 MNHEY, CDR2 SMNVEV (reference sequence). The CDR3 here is CASSLSRTGRITDTQYF. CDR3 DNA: TGTGCCAGCAGTTTATCGAGGACAGGGCGAATCACAGATACGCAGTATTTT.

DNA for the CDR3: TGTGCCAGCAGCTTCTCAGGTGGAAACACCATATATTTT. Protein sequence: CASSFSGGNTIYF. The V call is TRBV5-4, the J call TRBJ1-3, with D unresolved. The germline CDR1 and CDR2 sequences are SGHNT and YYREEE (reference sequence). The CDR3 is 13 amino acids. V shed 2 bases and J shed 3 bases, with 6 bases lying between them. Filled out from reference TRBV5-4 and TRBJ1-3, the complete variable domain reads ETGVTQSPTHLIKTRGQQVTLRCSSQSGHNTVSWYQQALGQGPQFIFQYYREEENGRGNFPPRFSGLQFPNYSSELNVNALELDDSALYLCASSFSGGNTIYFGEGSWLTVV.

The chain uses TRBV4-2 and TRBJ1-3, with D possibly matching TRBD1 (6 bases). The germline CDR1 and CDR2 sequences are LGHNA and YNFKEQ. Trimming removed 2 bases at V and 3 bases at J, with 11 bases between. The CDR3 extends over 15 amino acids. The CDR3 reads CASSQTGSFGNTIYF. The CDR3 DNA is TGTGCCAGCAGCCAAACAGGGAGCTTTGGAAACACCATATATTTT.

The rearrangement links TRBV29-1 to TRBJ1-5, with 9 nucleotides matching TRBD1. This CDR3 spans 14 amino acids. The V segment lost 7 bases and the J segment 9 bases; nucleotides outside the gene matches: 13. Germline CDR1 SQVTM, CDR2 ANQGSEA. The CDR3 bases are TGCAGCGCAACCGATGGACAGGGGATAGCGCCCCAGCATTTT. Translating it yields CSATDGQGIAPQHF.

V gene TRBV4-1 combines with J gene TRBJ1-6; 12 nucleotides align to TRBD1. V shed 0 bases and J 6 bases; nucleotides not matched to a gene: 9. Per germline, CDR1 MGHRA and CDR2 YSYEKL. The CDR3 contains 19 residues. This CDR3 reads CASSQEGGQGAFLNSPLHF. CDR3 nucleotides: TGCGCCAGCAGCCAAGAGGGGGGACAGGGGGCTTTCCTTAATTCACCCCTCCACTTT.

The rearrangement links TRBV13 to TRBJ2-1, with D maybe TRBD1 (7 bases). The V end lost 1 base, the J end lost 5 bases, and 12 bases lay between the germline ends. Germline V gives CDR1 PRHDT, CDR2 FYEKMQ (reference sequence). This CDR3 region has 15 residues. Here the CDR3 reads CASSLDQGGNNEQFF. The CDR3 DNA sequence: TGTGCCAGCAGCTTAGATCAGGGGGGTAACAATGAGCAGTTCTTC.

The CDR3 loop is CASSVGGQGMYEQYF. The CDR3 DNA reads as TGTGCCAGCAGCGTAGGGGGACAGGGGATGTACGAGCAGTACTTC. The V and J genes are TRBV9 and TRBJ2-7, with 10 bases lining up with TRBD1. Germline values: CDR1 SGDLS, CDR2 YYNGEE. J was trimmed by 4 bases and V by 0 bases; bases with no gene match: 4. The CDR3 has 15 residues.

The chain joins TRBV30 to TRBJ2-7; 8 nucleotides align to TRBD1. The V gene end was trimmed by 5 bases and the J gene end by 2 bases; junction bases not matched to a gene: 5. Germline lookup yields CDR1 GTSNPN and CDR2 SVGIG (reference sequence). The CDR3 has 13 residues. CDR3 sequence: CAWHRDRPYEQYF. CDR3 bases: TGTGCCTGGCACCGGGACAGGCCCTACGAGCAGTACTTC.

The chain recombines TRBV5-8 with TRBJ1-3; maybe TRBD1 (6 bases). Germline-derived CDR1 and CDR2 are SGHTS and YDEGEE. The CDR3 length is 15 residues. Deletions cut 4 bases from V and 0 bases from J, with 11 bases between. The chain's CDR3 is CASSGHRVSGNTIYF. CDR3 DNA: TGTGCCAGCAGCGGACACAGGGTCTCTGGAAACACCATATATTTT.